This T cell receptor (beta chain) was captured by sequencing in a study of CD8 T cells in ankylosing spondylitis. The study, taken as a whole, reports: Among TCR beta sequences, a motif of eight highly homologous variants appeared characteristic of ankylosing spondylitis blood.

TCRdb ran MiXCR on the 5' RACE reads and lists one entry per CDR3 protein. The sample lists around 770,000 distinct CDR3 sequences, roughly 10% occurring once. Remarks on this clonotype: Its antigen is currently unknown.

The germline gives CDR1 SGHTA, CDR2 FQGNSA. The CDR3 is 14 amino acids. J gave up 6 bases and V 4 bases, and 6 bases lay outside the gene matches. This clonotype originated in a male donor with ankylosing spondylitis. What was sequenced was blood, either unsorted or a sorted T cell fraction (not recorded which). The rearrangement joins TRBV7-2 to TRBJ2-7; TRBD1 matches at 10 bases. CDR3 nucleotides: TGTGCCAGCAGCTACCGGGACAGGGGTGGCGAGCAGTACTTC. Encoded protein: CASSYRDRGGEQYF.